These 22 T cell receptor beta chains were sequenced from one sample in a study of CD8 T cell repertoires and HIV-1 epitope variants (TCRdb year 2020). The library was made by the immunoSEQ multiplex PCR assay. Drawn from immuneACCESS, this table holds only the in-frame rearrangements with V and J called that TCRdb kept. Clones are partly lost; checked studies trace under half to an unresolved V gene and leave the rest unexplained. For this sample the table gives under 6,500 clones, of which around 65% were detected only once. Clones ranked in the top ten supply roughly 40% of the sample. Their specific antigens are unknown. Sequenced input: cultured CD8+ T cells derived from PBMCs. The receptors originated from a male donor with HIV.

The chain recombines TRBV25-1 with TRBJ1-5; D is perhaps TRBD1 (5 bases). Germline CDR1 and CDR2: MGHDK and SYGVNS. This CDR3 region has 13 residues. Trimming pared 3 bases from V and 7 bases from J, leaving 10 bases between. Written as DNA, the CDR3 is TGTGCCAGCAGTGATTCAGGGCCCCAGCCCCAGCATTTT. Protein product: CASSDSGPQPQHF. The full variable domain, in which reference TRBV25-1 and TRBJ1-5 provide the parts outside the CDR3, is EADIYQTPRYLVIGTGKKITLECSQTMGHDKMYWYQQDPGMELHLIHYSYGVNSTEKGDLSSESTVSRIRTEHFPLTLESARPSHTSQYLCASSDSGPQPQHFGDGTRLSIL.

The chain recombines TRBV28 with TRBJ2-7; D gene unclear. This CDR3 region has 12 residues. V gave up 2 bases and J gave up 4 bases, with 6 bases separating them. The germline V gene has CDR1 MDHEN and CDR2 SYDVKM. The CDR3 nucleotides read TGTGCCAGCAGTTTAGATGATTACGAGCAGTACTTC. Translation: CASSLDDYEQYF.

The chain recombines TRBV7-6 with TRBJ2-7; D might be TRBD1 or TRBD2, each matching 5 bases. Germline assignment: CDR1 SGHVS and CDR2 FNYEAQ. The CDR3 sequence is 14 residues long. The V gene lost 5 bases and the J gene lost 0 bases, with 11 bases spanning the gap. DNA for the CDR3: TGTGCCAGCAGCCCCGGGACGGACTCCTACGAGCAGTACTTC. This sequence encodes CASSPGTDSYEQYF.

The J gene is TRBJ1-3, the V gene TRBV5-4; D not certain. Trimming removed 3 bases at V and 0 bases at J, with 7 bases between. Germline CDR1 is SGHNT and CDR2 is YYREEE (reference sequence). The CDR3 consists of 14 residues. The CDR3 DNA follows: TGTGCCAGCAGCTCGGTGAACTCTGGAAACACCATATATTTT. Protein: CASSSVNSGNTIYF.

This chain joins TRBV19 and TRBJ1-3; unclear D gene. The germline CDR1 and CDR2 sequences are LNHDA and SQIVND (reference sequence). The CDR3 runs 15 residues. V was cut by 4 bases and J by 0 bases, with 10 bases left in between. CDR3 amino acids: CASSTSRDSGNTIYF. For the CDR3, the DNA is TGTGCCAGTAGTACCTCCAGAGACTCTGGAAACACCATATATTTT.

CDR3 protein: CASSLTQATDTQYF. The DNA for the CDR3 is TGTGCCAGCAGCTTAACACAGGCCACAGATACGCAGTATTTT. The genes are TRBV11-2 and TRBJ2-3; the D gene is possibly TRBD1 (5 bases). This CDR3 spans 14 amino acids. Germline V gene lookup returns CDR1 SGHAT and CDR2 FQNNGV. The germline V and J ends were trimmed by 2 bases and 2 bases, with 8 bases remaining between them.

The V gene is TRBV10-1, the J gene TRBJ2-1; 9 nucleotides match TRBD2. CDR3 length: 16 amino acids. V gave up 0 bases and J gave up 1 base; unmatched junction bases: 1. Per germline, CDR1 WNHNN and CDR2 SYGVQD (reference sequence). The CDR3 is CASSESLAGSYNEQFF. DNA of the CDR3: TGCGCCAGCAGTGAGTCCCTAGCGGGGTCCTACAATGAGCAGTTCTTC.

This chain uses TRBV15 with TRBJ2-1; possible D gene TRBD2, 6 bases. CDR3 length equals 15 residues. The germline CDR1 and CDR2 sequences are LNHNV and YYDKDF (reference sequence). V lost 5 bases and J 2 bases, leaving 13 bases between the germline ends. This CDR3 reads CATSAGTAAYNEQFF. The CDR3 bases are TGTGCCACCAGCGCGGGGACGGCGGCCTACAATGAGCAGTTCTTC.

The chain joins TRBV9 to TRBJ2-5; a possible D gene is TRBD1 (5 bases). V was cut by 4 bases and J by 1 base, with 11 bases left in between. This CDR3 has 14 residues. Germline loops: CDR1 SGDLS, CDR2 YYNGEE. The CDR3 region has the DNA TGTGCCAGCAGCCCTCGACAGACCCAAGAGACCCAGTACTTC. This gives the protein CASSPRQTQETQYF.

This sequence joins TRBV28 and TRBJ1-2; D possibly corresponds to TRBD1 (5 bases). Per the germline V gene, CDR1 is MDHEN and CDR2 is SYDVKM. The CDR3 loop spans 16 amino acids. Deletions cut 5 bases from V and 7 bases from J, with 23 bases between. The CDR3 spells CASSPRLDTFLSGYTF. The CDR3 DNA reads TGTGCCAGCAGTCCCAGGCTGGACACTTTTCTTTCTGGCTACACCTTC.

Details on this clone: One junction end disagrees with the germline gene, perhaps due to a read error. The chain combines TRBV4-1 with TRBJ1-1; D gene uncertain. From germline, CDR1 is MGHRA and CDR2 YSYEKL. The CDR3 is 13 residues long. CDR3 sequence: CASGQDQNTEAFF. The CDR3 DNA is TGCGCCAGCGGCCAAGACCAGAACACTGAAGCTTTCTTT.

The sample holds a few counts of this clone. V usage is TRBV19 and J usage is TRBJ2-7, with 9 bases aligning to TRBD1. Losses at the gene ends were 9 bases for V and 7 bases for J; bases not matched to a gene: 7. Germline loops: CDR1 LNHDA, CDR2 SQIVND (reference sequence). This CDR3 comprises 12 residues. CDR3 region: CASQQGAGEQYF. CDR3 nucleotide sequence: TGTGCCAGCCAACAGGGGGCTGGGGAGCAGTACTTC.

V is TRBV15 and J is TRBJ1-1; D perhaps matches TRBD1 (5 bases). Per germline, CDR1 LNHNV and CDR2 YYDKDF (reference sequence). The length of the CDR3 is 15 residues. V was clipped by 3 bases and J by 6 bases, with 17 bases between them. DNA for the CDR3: TGTGCCACCAGCAGGCCTCCTAGGGGCGAAGCTGAAGCTTTCTTT. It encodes CATSRPPRGEAEAFF.

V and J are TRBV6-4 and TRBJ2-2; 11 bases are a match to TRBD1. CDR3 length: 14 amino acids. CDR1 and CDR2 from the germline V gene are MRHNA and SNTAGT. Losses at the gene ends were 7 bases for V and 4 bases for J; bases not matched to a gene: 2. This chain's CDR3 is CASTGTGGTGELFF. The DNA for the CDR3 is TGTGCCAGCACCGGGACAGGGGGCACCGGGGAGCTGTTTTTT.

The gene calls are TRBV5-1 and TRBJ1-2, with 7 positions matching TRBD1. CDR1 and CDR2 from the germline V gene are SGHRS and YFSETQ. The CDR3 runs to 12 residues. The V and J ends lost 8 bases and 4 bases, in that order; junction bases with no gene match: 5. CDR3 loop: CASRWDSYGYTF. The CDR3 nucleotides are TGCGCCAGTAGATGGGACAGCTATGGCTACACCTTC.

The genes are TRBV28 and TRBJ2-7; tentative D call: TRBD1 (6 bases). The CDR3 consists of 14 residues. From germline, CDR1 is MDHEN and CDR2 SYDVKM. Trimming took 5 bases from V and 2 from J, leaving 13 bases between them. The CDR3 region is CASSTRGFTYEQYF. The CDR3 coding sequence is TGTGCCAGCAGTACCAGGGGATTTACCTACGAGCAGTACTTC.

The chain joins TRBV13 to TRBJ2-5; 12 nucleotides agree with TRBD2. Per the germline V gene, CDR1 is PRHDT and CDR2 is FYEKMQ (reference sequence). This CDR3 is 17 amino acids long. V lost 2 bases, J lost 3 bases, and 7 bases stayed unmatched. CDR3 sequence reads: CASSLYGLAGIKETQYF. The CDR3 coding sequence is TGTGCCAGCAGCTTATATGGACTAGCGGGGATTAAAGAGACCCAGTACTTC. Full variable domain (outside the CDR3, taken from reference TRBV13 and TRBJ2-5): AAGVIQSPRHLIKEKRETATLKCYPIPRHDTVYWYQQGPGQDPQFLISFYEKMQSDKGSIPDRFSAQQFSDYHSELNMSSLELGDSALYFCASSLYGLAGIKETQYFGPGTRLLVL.

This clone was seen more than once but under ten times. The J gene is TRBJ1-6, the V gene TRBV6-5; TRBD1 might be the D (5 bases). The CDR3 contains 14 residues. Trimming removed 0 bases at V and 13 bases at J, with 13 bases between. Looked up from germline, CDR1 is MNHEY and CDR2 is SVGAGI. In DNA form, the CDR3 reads TGTGCCAGCAGTTACTCGTCAGGGCTCCGTCCCCTCCACTTT. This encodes CASSYSSGLRPLHF.

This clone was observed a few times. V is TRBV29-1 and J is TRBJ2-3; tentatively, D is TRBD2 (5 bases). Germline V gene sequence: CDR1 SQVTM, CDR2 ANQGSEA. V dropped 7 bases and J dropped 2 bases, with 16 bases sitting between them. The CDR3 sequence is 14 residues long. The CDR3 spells CSAAGTESTDTQYF. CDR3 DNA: TGCAGCGCGGCGGGCACCGAGTCCACAGATACGCAGTATTTT.

The chain's CDR3 is CASSLGVYTEAFF. CDR3 in DNA: TGTGCCAGCAGCTTGGGGGTATACACTGAAGCTTTCTTT. The chain couples TRBV5-5 to TRBJ1-1; D is unclear. Trimming pared 0 bases from V and 3 bases from J, leaving 6 bases between. The CDR3 has 13 amino acids. Germline V gene sequence: CDR1 SGHKS, CDR2 YYEKEE (reference sequence).

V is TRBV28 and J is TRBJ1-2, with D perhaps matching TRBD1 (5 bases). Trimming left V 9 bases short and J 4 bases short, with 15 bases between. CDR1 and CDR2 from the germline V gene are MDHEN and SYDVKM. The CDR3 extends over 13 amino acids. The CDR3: CASNEGTFYGYTF. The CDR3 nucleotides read TGTGCCAGTAACGAGGGGACCTTCTATGGCTACACCTTC.

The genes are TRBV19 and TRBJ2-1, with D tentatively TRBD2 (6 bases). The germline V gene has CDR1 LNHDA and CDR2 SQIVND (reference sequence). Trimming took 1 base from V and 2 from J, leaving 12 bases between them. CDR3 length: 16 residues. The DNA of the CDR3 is TGTGCCAGTAGTATAGGATGGGGGGTCGCCTACAATGAGCAGTTCTTC. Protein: CASSIGWGVAYNEQFF.